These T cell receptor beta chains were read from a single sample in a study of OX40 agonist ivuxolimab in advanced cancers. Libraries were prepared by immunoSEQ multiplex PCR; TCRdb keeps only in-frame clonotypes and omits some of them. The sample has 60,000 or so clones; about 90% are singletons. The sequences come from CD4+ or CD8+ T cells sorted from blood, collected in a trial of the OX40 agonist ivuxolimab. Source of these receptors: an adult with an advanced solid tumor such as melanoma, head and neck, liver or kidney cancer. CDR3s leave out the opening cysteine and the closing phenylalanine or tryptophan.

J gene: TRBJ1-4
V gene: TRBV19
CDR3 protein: ASSMSREATNEKLF

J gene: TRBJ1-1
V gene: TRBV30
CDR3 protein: AWSYRENTEAF

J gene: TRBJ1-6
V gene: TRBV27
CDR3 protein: ASSLAPSSPLH

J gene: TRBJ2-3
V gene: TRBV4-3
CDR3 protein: ASSQDSGGGDTQY

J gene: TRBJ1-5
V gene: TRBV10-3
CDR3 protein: AIGFRGINQPQH

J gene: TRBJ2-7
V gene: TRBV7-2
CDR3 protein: ASSTYRAGGDEQY

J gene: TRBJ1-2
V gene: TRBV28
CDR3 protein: ASRVALLSGEGYT

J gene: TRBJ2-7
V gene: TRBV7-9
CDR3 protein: ASRDGTGLN

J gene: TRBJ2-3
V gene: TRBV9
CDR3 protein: ASSPFSNTGGFDTQY

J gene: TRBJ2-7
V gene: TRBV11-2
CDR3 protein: ASSFGPYSYEQY

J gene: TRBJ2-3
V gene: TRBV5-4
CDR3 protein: ASSRRTLGLAGYTDTQY

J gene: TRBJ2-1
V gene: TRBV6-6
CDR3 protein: ASAAARRDEQF

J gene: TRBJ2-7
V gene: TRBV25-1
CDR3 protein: ASTLGDYEQY

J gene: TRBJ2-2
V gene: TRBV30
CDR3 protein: AWTAPNTGELF

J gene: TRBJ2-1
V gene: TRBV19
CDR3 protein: ASSLYDRGRVDEQF

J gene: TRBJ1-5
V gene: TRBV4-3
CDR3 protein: ASSPIWTANQPQH

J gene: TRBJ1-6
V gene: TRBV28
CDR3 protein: ASSLPFGSSSVPLH

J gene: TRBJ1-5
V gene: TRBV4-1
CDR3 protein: ASSQEASNQPQH

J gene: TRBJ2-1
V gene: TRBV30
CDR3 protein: AWSVGGQNEQF

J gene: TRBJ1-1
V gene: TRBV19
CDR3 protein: ASSSPTGTEAF

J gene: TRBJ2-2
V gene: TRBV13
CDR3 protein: ASSLGLTGELF

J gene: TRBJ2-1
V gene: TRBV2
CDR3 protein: ASRGTGPSSYNEQF

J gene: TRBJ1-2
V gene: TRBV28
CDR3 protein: ASSFQGAAEGYT

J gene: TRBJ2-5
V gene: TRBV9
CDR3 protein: ASSVAPTSGEETQY

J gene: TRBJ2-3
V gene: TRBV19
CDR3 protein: ASSAGGYTYTQY

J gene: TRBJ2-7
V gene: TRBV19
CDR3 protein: ASSGGQGFHEQY

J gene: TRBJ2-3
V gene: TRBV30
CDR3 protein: AWSVLGFPDTQY

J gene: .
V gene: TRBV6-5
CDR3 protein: ASSFVRGASYEQY

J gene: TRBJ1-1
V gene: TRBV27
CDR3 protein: ASSLSFYMNTEAF

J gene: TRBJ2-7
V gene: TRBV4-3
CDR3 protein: ASSQDSGDEQY

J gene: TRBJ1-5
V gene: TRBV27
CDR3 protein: ASSFGAGEINQPQH

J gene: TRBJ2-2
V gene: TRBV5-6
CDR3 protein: ASSLVRGGELF

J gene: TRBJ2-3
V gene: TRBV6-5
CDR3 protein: ASSYNPTDTQY

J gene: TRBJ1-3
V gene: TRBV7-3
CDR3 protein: ASSLNRGGNTIY

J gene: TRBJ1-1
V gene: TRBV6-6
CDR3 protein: ASSLSTGENTEAF

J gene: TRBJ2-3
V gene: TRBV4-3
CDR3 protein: ASSQDLPADTQY

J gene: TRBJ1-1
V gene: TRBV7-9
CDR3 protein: ASSLANGMNTEAF

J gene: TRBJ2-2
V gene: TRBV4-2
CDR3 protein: ASSLGLAYTGELF

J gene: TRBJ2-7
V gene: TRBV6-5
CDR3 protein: ASSYSGGMGYEQY

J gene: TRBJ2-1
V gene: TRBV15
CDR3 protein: ATSKALSPGRHNEQF

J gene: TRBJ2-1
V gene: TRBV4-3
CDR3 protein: ASSQEQGVAYNEQF

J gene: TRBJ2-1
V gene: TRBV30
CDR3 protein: AWQGLAGYNEQF

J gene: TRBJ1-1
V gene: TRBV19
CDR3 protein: ASSIRGVGPEAF

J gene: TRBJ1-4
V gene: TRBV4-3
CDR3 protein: ASSQGDGNTQGWEKLF

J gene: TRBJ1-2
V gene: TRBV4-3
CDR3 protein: ASSQLEGYT

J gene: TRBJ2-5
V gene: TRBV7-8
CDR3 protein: ASNFLGTQY

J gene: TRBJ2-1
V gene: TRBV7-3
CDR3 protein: ASSKGTSRSGNEQF

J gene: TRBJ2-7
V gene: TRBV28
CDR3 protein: ASSFIWTSYEQY

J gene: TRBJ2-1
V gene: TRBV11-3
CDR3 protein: ASSLDWTNNEQF

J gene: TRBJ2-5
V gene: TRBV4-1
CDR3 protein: ASSQERDFAVETQY

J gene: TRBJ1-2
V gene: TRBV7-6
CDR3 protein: ASSLVVTPNYGYT

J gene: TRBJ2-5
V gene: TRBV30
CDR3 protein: AWSVSGWETQY

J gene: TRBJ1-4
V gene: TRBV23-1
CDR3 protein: ASSRWTGGTELF